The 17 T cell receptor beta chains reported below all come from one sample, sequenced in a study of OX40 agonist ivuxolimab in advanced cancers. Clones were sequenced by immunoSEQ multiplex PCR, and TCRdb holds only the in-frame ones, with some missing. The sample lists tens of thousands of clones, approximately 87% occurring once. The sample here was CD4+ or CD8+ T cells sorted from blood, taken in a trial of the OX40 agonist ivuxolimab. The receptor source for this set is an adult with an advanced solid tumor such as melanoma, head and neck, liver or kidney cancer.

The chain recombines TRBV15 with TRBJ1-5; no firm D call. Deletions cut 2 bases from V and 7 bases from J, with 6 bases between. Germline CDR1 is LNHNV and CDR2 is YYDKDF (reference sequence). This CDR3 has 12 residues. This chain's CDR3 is CATSRFRQPQHF. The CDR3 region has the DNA TGTGCCACCAGCAGATTCCGGCAGCCCCAGCATTTT. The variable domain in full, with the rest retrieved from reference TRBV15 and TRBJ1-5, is DAMVIQNPRYQVTQFGKPVTLSCSQTLNHNVMYWYQQKSSQAPKLLFHYYDKDFNNEADTPDNFQSRRPNTSFCFLDIRSPGLGDTAMYLCATSRFRQPQHFGDGTRLSIL.

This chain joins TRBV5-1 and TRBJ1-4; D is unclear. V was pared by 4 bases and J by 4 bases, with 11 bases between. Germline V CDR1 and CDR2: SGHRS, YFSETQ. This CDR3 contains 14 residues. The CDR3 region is CASSVSEVNEKLFF. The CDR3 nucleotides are TGCGCCAGCAGCGTGTCAGAAGTTAATGAAAAACTGTTTTTT.

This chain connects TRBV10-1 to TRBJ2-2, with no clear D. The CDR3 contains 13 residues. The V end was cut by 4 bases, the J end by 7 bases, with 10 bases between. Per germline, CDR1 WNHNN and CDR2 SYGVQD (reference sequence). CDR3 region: CASSAVLGGELFF. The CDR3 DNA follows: TGCGCCAGCAGTGCTGTTTTAGGCGGGGAGCTGTTTTTT.

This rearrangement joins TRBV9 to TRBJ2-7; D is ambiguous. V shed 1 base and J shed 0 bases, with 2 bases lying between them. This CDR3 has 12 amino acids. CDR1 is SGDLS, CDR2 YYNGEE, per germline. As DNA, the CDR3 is TGTGCCAGCAGCGTAAACTCCTACGAGCAGTACTTC. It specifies CASSVNSYEQYF.

CDR3 coding DNA: TGTGCCAGCAGTAGAGCGGACAGAAACATTCAGTACTTC. This encodes CASSRADRNIQYF. This chain joins TRBV5-5 and TRBJ2-4, with a weak D call TRBD1 (6 bases). The V end was cut by 5 bases, the J end by 6 bases, with 12 bases between. Looked up from germline, CDR1 is SGHKS and CDR2 is YYEKEE (reference sequence). This CDR3 has 13 amino acids.

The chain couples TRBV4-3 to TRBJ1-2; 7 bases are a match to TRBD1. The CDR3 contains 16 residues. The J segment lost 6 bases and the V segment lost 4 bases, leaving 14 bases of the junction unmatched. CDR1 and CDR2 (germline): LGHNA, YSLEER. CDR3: CASSPAGTGVSDGYTF. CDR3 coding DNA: TGCGCCAGCAGCCCCGCCGGCACAGGGGTTTCGGATGGCTACACCTTC.

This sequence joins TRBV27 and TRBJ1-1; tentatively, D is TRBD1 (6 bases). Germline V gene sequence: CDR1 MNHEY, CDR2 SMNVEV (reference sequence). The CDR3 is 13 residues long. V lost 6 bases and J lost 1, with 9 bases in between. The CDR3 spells CASSLQGNTEAFF. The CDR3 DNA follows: TGTGCCAGCAGCCTACAGGGGAACACTGAAGCTTTCTTT.

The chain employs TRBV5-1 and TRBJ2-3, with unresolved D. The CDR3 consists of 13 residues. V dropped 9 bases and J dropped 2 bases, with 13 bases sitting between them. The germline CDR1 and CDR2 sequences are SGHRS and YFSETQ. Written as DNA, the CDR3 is TGCGCCACCTCCAATTTGACCACAGATACGCAGTATTTT. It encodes CATSNLTTDTQYF.

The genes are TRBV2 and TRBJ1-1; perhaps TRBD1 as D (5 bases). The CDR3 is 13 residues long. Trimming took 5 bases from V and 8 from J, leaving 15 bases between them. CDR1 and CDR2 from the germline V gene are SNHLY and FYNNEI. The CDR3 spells CASSPGRTSEAFF. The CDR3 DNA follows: TGTGCCAGCAGTCCGGGACGAACTTCAGAAGCTTTCTTT. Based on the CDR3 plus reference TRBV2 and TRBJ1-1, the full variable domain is EPEVTQTPSHQVTQMGQEVILRCVPISNHLYFYWYRQILGQKVEFLVSFYNNEISEKSEIFDDQFSVERPDGSNFTLKIRSTKLEDSAMYFCASSPGRTSEAFFGQGTRLTVV.

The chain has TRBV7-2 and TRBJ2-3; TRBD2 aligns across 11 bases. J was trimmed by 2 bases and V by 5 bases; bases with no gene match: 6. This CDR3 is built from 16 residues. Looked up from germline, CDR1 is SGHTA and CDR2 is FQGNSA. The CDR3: CASSVTSGGNTDTQYF. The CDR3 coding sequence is TGTGCCAGCAGCGTTACTAGCGGGGGCAACACAGATACGCAGTATTTT.

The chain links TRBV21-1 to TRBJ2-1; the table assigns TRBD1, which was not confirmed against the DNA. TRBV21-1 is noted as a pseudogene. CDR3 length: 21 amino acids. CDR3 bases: TGTGCCAGCAGCAAAGTGTCCCGGGACAGGGGGTGTTTTCCCGATTACAATGAGCAGTTCTTC. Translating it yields CASSKVSRDRGCFPDYNEQFF.

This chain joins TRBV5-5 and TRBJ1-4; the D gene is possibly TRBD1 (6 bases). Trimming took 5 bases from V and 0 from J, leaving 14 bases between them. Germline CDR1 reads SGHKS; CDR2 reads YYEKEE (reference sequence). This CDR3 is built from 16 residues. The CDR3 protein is CASRTKGGATNEKLFF. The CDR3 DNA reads TGTGCCAGCAGAACTAAGGGGGGCGCAACTAATGAAAAACTGTTTTTT.

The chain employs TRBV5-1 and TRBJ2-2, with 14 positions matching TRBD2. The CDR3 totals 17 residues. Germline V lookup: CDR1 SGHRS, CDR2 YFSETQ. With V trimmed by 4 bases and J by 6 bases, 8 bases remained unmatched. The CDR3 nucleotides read TGCGCCAGCAGCCCCGGTGGACTAGCGGGAGGAGCCGGGGAGCTGTTTTTT. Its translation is CASSPGGLAGGAGELFF.

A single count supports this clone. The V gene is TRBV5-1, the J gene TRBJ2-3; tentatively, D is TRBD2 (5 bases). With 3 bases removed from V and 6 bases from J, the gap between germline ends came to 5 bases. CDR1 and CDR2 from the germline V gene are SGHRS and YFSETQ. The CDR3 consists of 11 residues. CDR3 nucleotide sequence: TGCGCCAGCAGCTGGGAGGATACGCAGTATTTT. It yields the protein CASSWEDTQYF.

CDR3 DNA sequence: TGCGCCAGCAGCTATTTCGACAGGGGTACCGGGGAGCTGTTTTTT. Residues: CASSYFDRGTGELFF. The chain employs TRBV5-1 and TRBJ2-2; 8 positions agree with TRBD1. The junction had 6 bases not matched to a gene; V was cut back by 3 bases and J by 5 bases. Germline CDR1 reads SGHRS; CDR2 reads YFSETQ. This CDR3 contains 15 residues.

The CDR3 protein is CASSLWDSTDTQYF. CDR3 nucleotide sequence: TGCGCCAGCAGCTTATGGGACAGCACAGATACGCAGTATTTT. The gene calls are TRBV5-1 and TRBJ2-3; D could derive from TRBD1 or TRBD2 (5 bases each). Deletions cut 2 bases from V and 0 bases from J, with 7 bases between. The CDR3 length is 14 residues. Germline-derived CDR1 and CDR2 are SGHRS and YFSETQ. Together with reference TRBV5-1 and TRBJ2-3, the CDR3 gives the full variable domain: KAGVTQTPRYLIKTRGQQVTLSCSPISGHRSVSWYQQTPGQGLQFLFEYFSETQRNKGNFPGRFSGRQFSNSRSEMNVSTLELGDSALYLCASSLWDSTDTQYFGPGTRLTVL.

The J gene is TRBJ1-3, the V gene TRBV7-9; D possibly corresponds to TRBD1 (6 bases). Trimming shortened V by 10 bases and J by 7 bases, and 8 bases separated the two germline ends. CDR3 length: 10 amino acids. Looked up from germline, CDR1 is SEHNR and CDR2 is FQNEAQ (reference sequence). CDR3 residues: CAIQGNTIYF. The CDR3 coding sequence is TGTGCCATTCAGGGGAACACCATATATTTT. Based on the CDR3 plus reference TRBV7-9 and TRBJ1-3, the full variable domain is DTGVSQNPRHKITKRGQNVTFRCDPISEHNRLYWYRQTLGQGPEFLTYFQNEAQLEKSRLLSDRFSAERPKGSFSTLEIQRTEQGDSAMYLCAIQGNTIYFGEGSWLTVV.